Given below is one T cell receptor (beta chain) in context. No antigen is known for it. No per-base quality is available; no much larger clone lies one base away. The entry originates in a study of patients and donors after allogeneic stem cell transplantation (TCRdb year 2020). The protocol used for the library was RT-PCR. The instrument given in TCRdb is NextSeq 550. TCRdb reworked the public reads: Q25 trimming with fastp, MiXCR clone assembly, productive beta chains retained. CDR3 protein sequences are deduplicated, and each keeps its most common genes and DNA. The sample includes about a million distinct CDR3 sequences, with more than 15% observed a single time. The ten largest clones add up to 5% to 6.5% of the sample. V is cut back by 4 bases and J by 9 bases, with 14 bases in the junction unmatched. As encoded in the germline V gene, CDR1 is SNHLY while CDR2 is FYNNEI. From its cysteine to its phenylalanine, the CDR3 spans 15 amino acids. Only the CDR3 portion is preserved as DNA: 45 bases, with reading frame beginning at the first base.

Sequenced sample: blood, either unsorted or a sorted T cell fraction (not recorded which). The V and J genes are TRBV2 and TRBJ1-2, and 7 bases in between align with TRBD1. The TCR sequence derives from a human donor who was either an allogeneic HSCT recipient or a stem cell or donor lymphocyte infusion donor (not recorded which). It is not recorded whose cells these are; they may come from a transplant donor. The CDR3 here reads CASSVTGEQGGSYTF. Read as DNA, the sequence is TGTGCCAGCAGTGTCACAGGAGAGCAGGGGGGTAGCTACACCTTC.